This T cell receptor (beta chain) was profiled in a study of T cell clonotyping in hematopoietic cell transplantation (dated by TCRdb to about 2021). Background for the entire study: A total of approximately 130 blood samples were gathered in the study from roughly 37 consecutive transplant recipients along with their related donors. Patients were recruited between 2015 and January 2017 and followed until September 2020 or death.

The investigation overall reported the following: Just a small fraction of recipient repertoires overlapped with donor repertoires, and more than 97% appeared de novo at the given depth. Donor and pretransplant recipient Inverse Simpson Index values predicted broader posttransplant TCR repertoire diversity. After transplant, TCR diversity in recipients dropped, and pathologically expanded clonotypes increased progressively from day 30 to day 180. Sample size was limited, and cells were not sorted, so CD4 and CD8 repertoire contributions could not be separated.

With the immunoSEQ assay, which is a bias-controlled multiplex PCR relying on V- and J-specific primers, TCR beta CDR3 regions were amplified from genomic DNA. A proprietary barcode and Illumina adapter sequences were added to the CDR3 amplicons in a second PCR step. An Illumina MiSeq instrument was used for sequencing of the CDR3 libraries. Turning to the authors' computational methods: Export and quality control were performed with immunoSEQ Analyzer 3.0, and downstream analyses were performed with R Bioconductor and Immunarch. Repertoire metrics were calculated using only productive rearrangements within the normalized downsampled data set. In the normalized cohort, clonotypes with more than 5 templates were defined as pathologically expanded. The Inverse Simpson Index served as the measure of repertoire diversity. The non-normalized data set was used for CMV-specificity analyses so that all clonotypes could be captured. TCRdb took over this immuneACCESS table, retaining in-frame rearrangements with V and J assigned. Such tables are incomplete; in checked studies, under half of the missing clones stem from an unresolved V gene, and the remainder is unexplained. The V and J calls and the clone size are those of that table, but D and trimming were determined from the DNA. Across this sample there are some 5,100 clones, with 77% seen only once. The ten largest clones add up to roughly a quarter of the sample.

This clone was detected only once. There is no known antigen for this receptor. No base quality values were provided; no much bigger clone lies one nucleotide off. The time point label for this specimen denotes: 100 days after allo-HCT. Blood samples were obtained from recipients approximately 28 days before transplant and at days 30, 100 and 180 after transplant. Nuclei Lysis Solution was used to extract genomic DNA from fresh or cryopreserved unfractionated peripheral blood mononuclear cells. The input for sequencing was PBMCs, taken 100 days after allogeneic stem cell transplant. This sequence originates from a male patient aged 50 or older who had an allogeneic stem cell transplant from an unrelated donor, so the T cells may come from the graft donor. Some clones in this sample may be carry-over from other donors' samples.

The bases read TGTGCCAGCAGTGGGGTAGCGGGAGGTGCAGAGACCCAGTACTTC. Its translation reads: CASSGVAGGAETQYF. Rearrangement joined TRBV27 to TRBJ2-5; the junction holds 10 bases that match TRBD2. Trimmed from V: 5 bases; trimmed from J: 4 bases; junction bases lacking a gene match: 7. From the cysteine through the phenylalanine, the CDR3 covers 15 amino acids. Only the CDR3 DNA stays, 45 bases, in frame from base 1. As encoded in the germline V gene (reference sequence), CDR1 is MNHEY while CDR2 is SMNVEV.